A selection of T cell receptor beta chains follows, all from one sample in a study of blood T cells in healthy people across ages. Via MiXCR, TCRdb re-called the 5' RACE reads, giving one row per CDR3 protein. The repertoire holds 1 million or so distinct CDR3 sequences, with under 30% as singletons. Another study also made use of these data, one on T cells of mothers and their children.

Sequences were obtained from blood. These receptors all stem from a girl aged 2 to 10 in good health. CDR3s include the opening cysteine and the closing phenylalanine or tryptophan. A D gene is named only where the DNA matches it firmly. Not every row has a clone size; where given, it reads once, few, many or a size class.

j_call clone_size d_call v_call cdr3_nt cdr3_aa
TRBJ2-7 few . TRBV20-1 TGCAGTGCTAGAGAACAGAGCGGCGAGCAGTACTTC CSAREQSGEQYF
TRBJ2-7 . TRBD2 TRBV6-1 TGTGCCAGCAGGATTAGCGGGAACTACGAGCAGTACTTC CASRISGNYEQYF
TRBJ2-1 . . TRBV20-1 TGCAGTGCTAAATCAAGCTCCTACAATGAGCAGTTCTTC CSAKSSSYNEQFF
TRBJ2-1 . TRBD1 TRBV15 TGTGCCACCACCACCCGGGACAGGCTTATCTATGAGCAGTTCTTC CATTTRDRLIYEQFF
TRBJ2-5 . . TRBV7-2 TGTGCCAGCAGCTTTGGGCGGGTGCAAGAGACCCAGTACTTC CASSFGRVQETQYF
TRBJ2-3 . . TRBV4-3 TGCGCCAGCAGCCAAGAATCATCGGGGTCAGATACGCAGTATTTT CASSQESSGSDTQYF
TRBJ1-2 few . TRBV13 TGTGCCAGCAGCTTTCGGGGGAATATGTACACCTTC CASSFRGNMYTF
TRBJ1-1 . . TRBV20-1 TGCAGTGTCACCCCCATGGGTTTAGGGAGCTCCGGTGTATTCACTGAAGCTTTCTTT CSVTPMGLGSSGVFTEAFF
TRBJ2-5 . TRBD2 TRBV12-3/TRBV12-4 TGTGCCAGCAGTTTGTTTCGGACTAGCGGGAGTTTTGGCGGTGAGACCCAGTACTTC CASSLFRTSGSFGGETQYF
TRBJ1-2 . TRBD1 TRBV27 TGTGCCAGCAGTCAGATTTCGGACAGGCAACACTATGGCTACACCTTC CASSQISDRQHYGYTF
TRBJ2-1 few TRBD2 TRBV19 TGTGCCAGCAGGATAGCGGGAACCTACAATGAGCAGTTCTTC CASRIAGTYNEQFF
TRBJ2-5 few . TRBV29-1 TGCAGCGTTGATCCTAGTCCAGAGACCCAGTACTTC CSVDPSPETQYF
TRBJ2-1 . . TRBV29-1 TGCAGCGTTGAAGGACCTAATGAGCAGTTCTTC CSVEGPNEQFF
TRBJ2-4 . TRBD2 TRBV4-2 TGTGCCAGCAGCCAGGCTAGCGGGGGGGCCCGGAGGGACATTCAGTACTTC CASSQASGGARRDIQYF
TRBJ2-4 . . TRBV6-6 TGTGCCAGCAGCGACGAAGTGAGGGGGTACTTC CASSDEVRGYF
TRBJ2-1 few . TRBV29-1 TGCAGCGTTGAAGGGGCGGGCCCCCCTACCGATGAGCAGTTCTTC CSVEGAGPPTDEQFF
TRBJ1-2 few . TRBV5-1 TGCGCCAGCAGCTTGCAAGGAGGACATAACTATGGCTACACCTTC CASSLQGGHNYGYTF
TRBJ2-7 . TRBD2 TRBV28 TGTGCCAGCTTGGAGGCTAGCGGCTACGAGCAGTACTTC CASLEASGYEQYF
TRBJ1-5 . . TRBV4-3 TGCGCCAGCAGCCAAGATTGGCAGACCAATCAGCCCCAGCATTTT CASSQDWQTNQPQHF
TRBJ2-3 . TRBD1 TRBV7-3 TGTGCCAGCAGCGCAGGACAGGACACAGATACGCAGTATTTT CASSAGQDTDTQYF
TRBJ1-2 . . TRBV5-1 TGCGCCAGCAGCTTGGATTTTGTGGACTCCTATGGCTACACCTTC CASSLDFVDSYGYTF
TRBJ2-6 . TRBD1 TRBV7-2 TGTGCCAGCAGCCCCGACAGGGCCTCTGGGGCCAACGTCCTGACTTTC CASSPDRASGANVLTF
TRBJ2-5 . . TRBV6-5 TGTGCCAGCAGTTACTCAATCGGGGGAGAGACCCAGTACTTC CASSYSIGGETQYF
TRBJ1-1 . . TRBV6-5 TGTGCCAGCAGTGCCAGGGCGGGCGCTGAAGCTTTCTTT CASSARAGAEAFF
TRBJ2-3 . TRBD2 TRBV20-1 TGCAGTGCTAGTACGAGCGGGAGAATCCACGAGCAGTACTTT CSASTSGRIHEQYF